This T cell receptor (beta chain) emerged from a study of CD8+ T cells in alopecia areata (dated by TCRdb to the late 2010s). For the study in its entirety: The treated patients, all with moderate-to-severe alopecia areata, were enrolled in an open-label pilot trial of oral tofacitinib given at 5 to 10 mg twice daily. Patients stayed on tofacitinib for 6 to 18 months and then had 6 months of follow-up off drug so that delayed response and recurrence could be assessed. For the treated patients, the SALT score, which quantifies what percentage of scalp surface area is affected, served as the measure of disease severity. In both human patients and the C3H/HeJ mouse model, the study applied high-throughput TCRbeta sequencing to look at T cell clonal expansion in alopecia areata. In humans, TCRbeta sequencing was performed on scalp tissue and on sorted CD4+ and CD8+ peripheral blood T cells from healthy controls and from patients with patchy or totalis/universalis alopecia areata. Patients on tofacitinib were biopsied at baseline and after 4 and 24 weeks of treatment, and several of the patients also had a later scalp biopsy. Clonality in the scalp was compared among normal scalp (n=4), patchy alopecia areata scalp (n=8), and alopecia totalis/universalis scalp (n=8). RNA came from the PAXgene miRNA kit for fixed scalp, the miRNeasy kit for PBMCs, and the RNeasy kit for mouse skin. immunoSEQ multiplex PCR using 35 Vbeta forward primers and 13 Jbeta reverse primers was used to amplify TCRbeta CDR3 regions.

The time point label, as the study defines it: less than five weeks on oral tofacitinib. Explained via the paper, the treatment or condition label denotes: oral pan-JAK inhibitor, 5-10 mg twice daily. Lesional scalp punch biopsies and peripheral blood were collected from alopecia areata patients. PBMCs were separated by density centrifugation and stained for CD3, CD4 and CD8, after which CD4+ and CD8+ T cells were sorted on a FACSAria. There are a few counts of this clone. The target of this receptor is not known. Base qualities are not at hand, and no much larger clone is one base apart. Other DNA sequences in the sample encode the same CDR3. General conclusions and limits of the study: Compared with normal scalp, lesional scalp had higher clonality and more expanded CD8+ clones, particularly in alopecia totalis/universalis, a pattern that suggests antigenic drive. Scalp clonality and the number of expanded CD8+ clones among the top 100 scalp clones were significantly decreased by tofacitinib. Resident alphabeta T cells in normal human skin are also sequenced, complicating scalp TCR repertoire analysis, unlike mouse skin dominated by gammadelta T cells. During tofacitinib treatment, many expanded lesional clones stuck around in both scalp and blood, and this persistence may partly explain why relapse happens after treatment is stopped. Because the treated cohort was small and had just a single nonresponder, larger studies are needed to establish links between baseline CD8+ expansion and response. Shared TCR sequences between patients were less evident than in mice, which may be partly attributable to HLA diversity in the patient population.

The receptor library was made with the immunoSEQ multiplex PCR assay. For TCR sequencing, RNA was extracted from every sample and reverse transcribed into cDNA to serve as template. SuperScript III was used to make first-strand cDNA, primed with a 2:1 mix of oligo-dT and random hexamers. Amplification bias was assessed with a synthetic immune receptor repertoire, and residual bias was removed computationally. Turning to the authors' computational methods: Raw reads were preprocessed to remove errors, and CDR3 was defined according to IMGT conventions as the region from the conserved cysteine to phenylalanine. Clonality was computed as 1 minus the Shannon entropy, with the entropy normalized by log2 of the number of productive unique TCRs. Scalp TCRbeta sequences were cross-referenced with sorted blood CD4 and CD8 repertoires so that the CD4 or CD8 identity of scalp clones could be inferred. TCRdb holds this immuneACCESS table with in-frame rearrangements only. Some clones are missing; in checked studies, unresolved V genes explain under half, and the rest has no known cause. V and J calls and clone size come straight from that table; D and trimming were deduced from the DNA. The sample table contains some 98,000 clones; only one count was recorded for 50% to 75% of them. Less than 20% of the sample belongs to the ten largest clones.

The CDR3 holds 14 amino acids from the cysteine to the phenylalanine. Kept here is only the CDR3 DNA, which spans 42 bases and is read in frame from base 1. V was cut back by 2 bases and J by 1 base, leaving a gap of 9 bases between them. The germline V gene supplies CDR1 SGHDT and CDR2 YYEEEE. The sequence was obtained from a human donor with alopecia areata. The rearrangement joined TRBV5-6 to TRBJ1-2, with no D gene named confidently. The source material was CD8+ T cells sorted from blood, sampled at week 4, from a patient treated with tofacitinib. The CDR3 corresponds to CASSFSRSNYGYTF. The bases are TGTGCCAGCAGCTTTTCGCGGAGTAACTATGGCTACACCTTC.